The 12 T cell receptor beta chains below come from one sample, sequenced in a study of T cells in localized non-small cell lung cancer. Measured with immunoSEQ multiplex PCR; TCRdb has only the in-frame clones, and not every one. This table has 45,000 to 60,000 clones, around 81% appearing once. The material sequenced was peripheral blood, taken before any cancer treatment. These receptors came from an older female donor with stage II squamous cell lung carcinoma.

The CDR3 loop is CASSIRGTGPYEQYF. The DNA of the CDR3 is TGTGCCAGTAGTATAAGGGGGACAGGTCCCTACGAGCAGTACTTC. The rearrangement joins TRBV19 to TRBJ2-7; 8 positions agree with TRBD1. V was clipped by 2 bases and J by 2 bases; unmatched bases: 5. This CDR3 spans 15 amino acids. Germline V CDR1 and CDR2: LNHDA, SQIVND (reference sequence).

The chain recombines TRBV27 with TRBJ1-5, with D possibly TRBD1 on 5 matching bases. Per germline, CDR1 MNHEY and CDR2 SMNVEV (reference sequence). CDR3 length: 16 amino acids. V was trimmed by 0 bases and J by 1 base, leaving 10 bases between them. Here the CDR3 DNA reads TGTGCCAGCAGTTTATCAGGGGTTCTAAGCAATCAGCCCCAGCATTTT. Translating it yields CASSLSGVLSNQPQHF.

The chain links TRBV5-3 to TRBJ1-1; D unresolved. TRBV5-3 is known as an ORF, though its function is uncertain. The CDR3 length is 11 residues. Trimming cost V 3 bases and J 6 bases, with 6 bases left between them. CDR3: CARSYRPEAFF. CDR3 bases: TGTGCCAGAAGCTACCGGCCTGAAGCTTTCTTT.

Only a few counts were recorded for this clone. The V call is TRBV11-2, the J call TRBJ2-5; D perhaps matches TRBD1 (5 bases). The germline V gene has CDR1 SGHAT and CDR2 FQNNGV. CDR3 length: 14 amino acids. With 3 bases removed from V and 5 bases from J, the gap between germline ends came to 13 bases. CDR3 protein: CASSFDRPPETQYF. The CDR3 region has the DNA TGTGCCAGCAGCTTTGACAGACCCCCCGAGACCCAGTACTTC.

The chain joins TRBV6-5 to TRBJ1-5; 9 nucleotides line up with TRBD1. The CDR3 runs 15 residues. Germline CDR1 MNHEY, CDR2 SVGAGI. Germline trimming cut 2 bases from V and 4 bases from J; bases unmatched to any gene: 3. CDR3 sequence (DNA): TGTGCCAGCAGTTACGCCGGGACAGGGAATCAGCCCCAGCATTTT. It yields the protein CASSYAGTGNQPQHF.

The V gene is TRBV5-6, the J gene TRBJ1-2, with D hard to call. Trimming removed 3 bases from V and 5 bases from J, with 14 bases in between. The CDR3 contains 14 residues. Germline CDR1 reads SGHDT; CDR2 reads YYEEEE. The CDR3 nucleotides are TGTGCCAGCAGCTCTGGGCGCCCGTGGTATGGCTACACCTTC. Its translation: CASSSGRPWYGYTF.

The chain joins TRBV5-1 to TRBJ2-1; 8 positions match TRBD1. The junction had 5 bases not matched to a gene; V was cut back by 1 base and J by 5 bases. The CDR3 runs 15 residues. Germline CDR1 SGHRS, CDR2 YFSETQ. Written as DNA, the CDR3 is TGCGCCAGCAGCTTGTTCACAGGGGGTCACAATGAGCAGTTCTTC. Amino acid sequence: CASSLFTGGHNEQFF.

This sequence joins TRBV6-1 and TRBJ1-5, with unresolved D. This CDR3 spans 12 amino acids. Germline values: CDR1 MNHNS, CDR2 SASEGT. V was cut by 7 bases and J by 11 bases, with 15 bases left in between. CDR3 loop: CASTSSSASQHF. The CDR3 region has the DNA TGTGCCAGCACCTCGTCCTCGGCTTCCCAGCATTTT.

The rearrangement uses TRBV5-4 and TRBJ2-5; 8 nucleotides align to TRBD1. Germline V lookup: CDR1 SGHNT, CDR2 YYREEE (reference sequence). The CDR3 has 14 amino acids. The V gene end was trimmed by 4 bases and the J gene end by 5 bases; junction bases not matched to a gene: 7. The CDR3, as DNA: TGTGCCAGCAGCCCCGGACAGGGCACGGAGACCCAGTACTTC. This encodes CASSPGQGTETQYF. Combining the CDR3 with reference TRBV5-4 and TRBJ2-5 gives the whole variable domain ETGVTQSPTHLIKTRGQQVTLRCSSQSGHNTVSWYQQALGQGPQFIFQYYREEENGRGNFPPRFSGLQFPNYSSELNVNALELDDSALYLCASSPGQGTETQYFGPGTRLLVL.

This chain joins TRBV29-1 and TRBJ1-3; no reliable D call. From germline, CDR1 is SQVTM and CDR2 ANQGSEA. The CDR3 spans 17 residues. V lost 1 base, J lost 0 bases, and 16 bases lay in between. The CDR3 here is CSVEGPVGGSSGNTIYF. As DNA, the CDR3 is TGCAGCGTTGAAGGGCCGGTCGGAGGATCCTCTGGAAACACCATATATTTT.

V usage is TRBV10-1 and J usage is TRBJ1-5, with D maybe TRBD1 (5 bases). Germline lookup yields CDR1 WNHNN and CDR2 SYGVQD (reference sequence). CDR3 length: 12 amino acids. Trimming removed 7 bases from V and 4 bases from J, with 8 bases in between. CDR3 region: CASMGDNQPQHF. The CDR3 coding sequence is TGCGCCAGCATGGGGGATAATCAGCCCCAGCATTTT.

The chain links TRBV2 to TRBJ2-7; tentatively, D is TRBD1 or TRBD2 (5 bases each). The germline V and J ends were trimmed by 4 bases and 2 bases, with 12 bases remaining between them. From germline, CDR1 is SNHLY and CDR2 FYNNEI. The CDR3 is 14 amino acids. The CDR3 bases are TGTGCCAGCAGTGGTGGGGGTCTCCCCTACGAGCAGTACTTC. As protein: CASSGGGLPYEQYF.